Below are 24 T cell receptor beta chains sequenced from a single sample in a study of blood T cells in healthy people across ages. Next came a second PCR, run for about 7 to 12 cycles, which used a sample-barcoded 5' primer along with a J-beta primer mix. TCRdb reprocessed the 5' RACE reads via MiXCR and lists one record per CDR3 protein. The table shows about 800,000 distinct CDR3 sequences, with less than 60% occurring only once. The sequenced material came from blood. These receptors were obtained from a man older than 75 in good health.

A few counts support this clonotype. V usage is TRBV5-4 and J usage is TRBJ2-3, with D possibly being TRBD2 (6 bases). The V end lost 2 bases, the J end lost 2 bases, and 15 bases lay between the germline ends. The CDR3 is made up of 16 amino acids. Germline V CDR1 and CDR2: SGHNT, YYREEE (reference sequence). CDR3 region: CASSFSGGPPTDTQYF. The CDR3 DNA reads TGTGCCAGCAGCTTTTCCGGGGGTCCCCCCACAGATACGCAGTATTTT.

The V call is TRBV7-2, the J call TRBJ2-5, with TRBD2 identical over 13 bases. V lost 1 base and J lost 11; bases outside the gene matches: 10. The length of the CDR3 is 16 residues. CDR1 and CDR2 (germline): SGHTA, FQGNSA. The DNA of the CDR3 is TGTGCCAGCAGCTTAGACTGGACTAGCGGGAGCTATGAGCAGTACTTC. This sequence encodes CASSLDWTSGSYEQYF.

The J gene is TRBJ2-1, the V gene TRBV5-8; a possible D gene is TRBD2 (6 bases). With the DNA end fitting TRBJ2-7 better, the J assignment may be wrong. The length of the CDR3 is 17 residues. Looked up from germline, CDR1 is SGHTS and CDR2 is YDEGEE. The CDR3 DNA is TGTGCCAGCAGCACCCGCTGGATGCGGGGATCCTACAATGAGCAGTACTTC. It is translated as CASSTRWMRGSYNEQYF.

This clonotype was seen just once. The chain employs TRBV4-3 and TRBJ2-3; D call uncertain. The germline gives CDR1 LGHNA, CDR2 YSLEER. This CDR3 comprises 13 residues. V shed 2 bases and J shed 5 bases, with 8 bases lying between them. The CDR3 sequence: CASSQLVGDTQYF. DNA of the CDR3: TGCGCCAGCAGCCAATTGGTCGGAGATACGCAGTATTTT.

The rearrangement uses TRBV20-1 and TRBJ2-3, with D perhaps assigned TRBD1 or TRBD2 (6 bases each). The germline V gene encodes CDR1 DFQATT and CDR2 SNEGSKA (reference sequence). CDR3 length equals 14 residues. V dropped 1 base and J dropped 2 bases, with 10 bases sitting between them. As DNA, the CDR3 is TGCAGTGCTAGAGCCCCGGGGGCCACAGATACGCAGTATTTT. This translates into CSARAPGATDTQYF.

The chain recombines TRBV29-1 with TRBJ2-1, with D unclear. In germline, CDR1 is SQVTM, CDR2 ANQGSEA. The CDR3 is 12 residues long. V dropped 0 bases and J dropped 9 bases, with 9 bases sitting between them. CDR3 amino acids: CSVEELVGEQFF. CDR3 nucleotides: TGCAGCGTTGAAGAATTAGTAGGTGAGCAGTTCTTC.

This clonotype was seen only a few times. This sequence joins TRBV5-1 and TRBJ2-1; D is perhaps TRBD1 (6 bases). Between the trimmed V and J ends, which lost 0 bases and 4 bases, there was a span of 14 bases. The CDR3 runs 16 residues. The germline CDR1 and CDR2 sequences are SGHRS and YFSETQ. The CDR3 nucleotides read TGCGCCAGCAGCTTGGCCCTCCGGACAGCTTACAATGAGCAGTTCTTC. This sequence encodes CASSLALRTAYNEQFF.

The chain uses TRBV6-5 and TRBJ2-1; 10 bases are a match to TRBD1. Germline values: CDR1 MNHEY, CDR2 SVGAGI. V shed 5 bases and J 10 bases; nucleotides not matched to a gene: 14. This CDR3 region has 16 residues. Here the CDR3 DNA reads TGTGCCAGCAGTCACCCCCCCGGGACAGGGGTTGGGGAGCAGTTCTTC. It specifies CASSHPPGTGVGEQFF.

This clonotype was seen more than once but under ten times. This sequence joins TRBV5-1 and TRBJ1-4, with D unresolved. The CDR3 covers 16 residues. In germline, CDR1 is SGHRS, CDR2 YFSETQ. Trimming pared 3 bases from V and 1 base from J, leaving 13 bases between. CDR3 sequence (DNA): TGCGCCAGCAGCTCGGGAGTAGGCAAAACTAATGAAAAACTGTTTTTT. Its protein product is CASSSGVGKTNEKLFF.

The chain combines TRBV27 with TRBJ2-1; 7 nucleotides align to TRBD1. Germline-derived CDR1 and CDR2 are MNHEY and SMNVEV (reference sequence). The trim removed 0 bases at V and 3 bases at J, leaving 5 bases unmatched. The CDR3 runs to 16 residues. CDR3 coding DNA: TGTGCCAGCAGTTTATCTCCGGGACAGCTCTACAATGAGCAGTTCTTC. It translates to CASSLSPGQLYNEQFF.

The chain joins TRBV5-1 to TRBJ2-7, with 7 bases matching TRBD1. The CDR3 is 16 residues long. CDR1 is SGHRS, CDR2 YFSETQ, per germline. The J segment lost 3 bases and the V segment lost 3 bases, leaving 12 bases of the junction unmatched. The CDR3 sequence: CASSSHRGQKSYEQYF. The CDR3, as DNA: TGCGCCAGCAGCTCGCACAGGGGCCAGAAGAGCTACGAGCAGTACTTC.

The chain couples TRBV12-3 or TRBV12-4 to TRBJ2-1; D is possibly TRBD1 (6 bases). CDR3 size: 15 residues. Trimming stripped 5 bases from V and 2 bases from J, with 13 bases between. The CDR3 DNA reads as TGTGCCAGCAGTCCCGATGGGGGCCCCTACAATGAGCAGTTCTTC. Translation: CASSPDGGPYNEQFF.

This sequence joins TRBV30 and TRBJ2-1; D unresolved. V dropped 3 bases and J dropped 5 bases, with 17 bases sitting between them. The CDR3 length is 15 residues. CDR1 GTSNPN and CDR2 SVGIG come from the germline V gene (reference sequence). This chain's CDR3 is CAWSREQMVNNEQFF. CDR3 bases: TGTGCCTGGAGCCGCGAGCAGATGGTAAACAATGAGCAGTTCTTC.

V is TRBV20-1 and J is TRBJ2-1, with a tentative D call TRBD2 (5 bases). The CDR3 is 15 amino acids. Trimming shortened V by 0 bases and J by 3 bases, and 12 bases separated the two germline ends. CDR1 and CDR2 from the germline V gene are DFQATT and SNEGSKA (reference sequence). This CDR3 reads CSARDGGLLYNEQFF. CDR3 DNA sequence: TGCAGTGCTAGAGATGGAGGACTCCTCTACAATGAGCAGTTCTTC.

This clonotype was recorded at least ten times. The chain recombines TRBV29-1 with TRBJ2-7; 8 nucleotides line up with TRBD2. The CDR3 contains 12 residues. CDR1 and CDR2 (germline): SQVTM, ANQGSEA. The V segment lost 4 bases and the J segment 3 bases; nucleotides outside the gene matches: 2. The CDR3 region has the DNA TGCAGCGTTGCGACTAGCGTCTACGAGCAGTACTTC. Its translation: CSVATSVYEQYF.

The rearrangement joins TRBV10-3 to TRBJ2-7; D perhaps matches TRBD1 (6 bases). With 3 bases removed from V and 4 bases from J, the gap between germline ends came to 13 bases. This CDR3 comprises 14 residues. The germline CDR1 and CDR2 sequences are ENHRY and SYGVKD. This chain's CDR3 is CAISEETGPYEQYF. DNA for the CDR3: TGTGCCATCAGTGAAGAGACAGGACCTTACGAGCAGTACTTC.

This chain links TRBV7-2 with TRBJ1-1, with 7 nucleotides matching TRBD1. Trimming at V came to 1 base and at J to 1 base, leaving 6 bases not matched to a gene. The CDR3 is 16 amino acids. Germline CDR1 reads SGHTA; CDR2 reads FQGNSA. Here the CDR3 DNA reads TGTGCCAGCAGCTTAGACGGACAGGTTAAGAACACTGAAGCTTTCTTT. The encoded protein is CASSLDGQVKNTEAFF.

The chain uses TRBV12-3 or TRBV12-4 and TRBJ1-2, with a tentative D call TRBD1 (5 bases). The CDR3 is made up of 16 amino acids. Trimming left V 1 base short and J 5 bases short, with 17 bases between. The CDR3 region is CASSLGAGGTRYGYTF. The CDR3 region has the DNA TGTGCCAGCAGTTTAGGGGCTGGAGGGACTCGTTATGGCTACACCTTC.

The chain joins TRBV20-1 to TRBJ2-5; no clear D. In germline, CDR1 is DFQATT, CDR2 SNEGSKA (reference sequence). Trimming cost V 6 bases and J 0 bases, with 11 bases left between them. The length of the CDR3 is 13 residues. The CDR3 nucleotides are TGCAGTGCGCCGAGCACGTACCAAGAGACCCAGTACTTC. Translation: CSAPSTYQETQYF.

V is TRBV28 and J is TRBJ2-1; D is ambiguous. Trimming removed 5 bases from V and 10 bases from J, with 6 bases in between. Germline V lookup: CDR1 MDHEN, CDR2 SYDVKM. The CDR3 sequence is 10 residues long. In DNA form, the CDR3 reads TGTGCCAGCAGTAACCAGGAGCAGTTCTTC. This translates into CASSNQEQFF.

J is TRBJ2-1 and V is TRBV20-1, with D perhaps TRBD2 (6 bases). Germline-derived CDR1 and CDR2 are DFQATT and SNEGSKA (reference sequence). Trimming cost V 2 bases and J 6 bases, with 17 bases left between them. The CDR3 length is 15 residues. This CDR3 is CSARNPGLETNEQFF. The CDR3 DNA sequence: TGCAGTGCTAGAAACCCGGGACTTGAAACCAATGAGCAGTTCTTC.

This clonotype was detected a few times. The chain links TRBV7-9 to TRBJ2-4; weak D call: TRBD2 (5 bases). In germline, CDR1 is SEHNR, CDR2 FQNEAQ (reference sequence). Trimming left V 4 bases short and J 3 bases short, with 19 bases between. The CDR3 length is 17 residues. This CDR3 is CASSSRLGSRDKNIQYF. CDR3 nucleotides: TGTGCCAGCAGCTCCCGTTTAGGGAGTAGGGACAAAAACATTCAGTACTTC.

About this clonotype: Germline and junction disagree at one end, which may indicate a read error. The CDR3 is CASSQEAAELRDMDTEAFF. For the CDR3, the DNA is TGTGCCAGCAGTCAAGAAGCCGCAGAACTAAGGGACATGGACACTGAAGCTTTCTTT. The rearrangement links TRBV3-1 to TRBJ1-1, with D maybe TRBD1 (6 bases). Germline V gene lookup returns CDR1 LGHDT and CDR2 YNNKEL (reference sequence). The CDR3 loop spans 19 amino acids.

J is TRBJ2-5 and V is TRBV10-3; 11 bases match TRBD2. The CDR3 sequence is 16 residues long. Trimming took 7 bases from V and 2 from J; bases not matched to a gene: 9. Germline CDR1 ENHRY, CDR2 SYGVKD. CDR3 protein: CAIMKRLAGRQETQYF. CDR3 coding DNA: TGTGCCATCATGAAGAGACTAGCGGGGCGTCAAGAGACCCAGTACTTC.